The clone carrying this T cell receptor beta chain appeared many times. The target antigen is unknown. The data derive from a study of blood T cells in healthy people across ages. Sample-barcoded 5' priming and a J-beta primer mix drove a second PCR of roughly 7 to 11 cycles. Per sample, CDR3-containing paired-end reads numbered at least 2.5 million. TCRdb reprocessed the 5' RACE reads via MiXCR and lists one record per CDR3 protein. The sample has about 1,000,000 distinct CDR3 sequences, 35% to 50% seen once. Trimming removed 7 bases from V and 6 bases from J, with 16 bases in between. In germline, CDR1 is MNHEY, CDR2 SMNVEV (reference sequence). The CDR3 spans 14 residues. Study results and caveats: In long-lived donors, naive CD4+ cell counts and diversity exceeded those of aged donors. Estimates of diversity drawn from one million T cells were considered underestimates.

Sequenced: blood. The sequence was collected from a woman aged 55-70 years in good health. The V gene is TRBV27, the J gene TRBJ2-1; the D call may be TRBD1 or TRBD2 (5 bases each). The CDR3: CASTGASRRNEQFF. The CDR3 nucleotides are TGTGCCAGCACCGGGGCTAGTCGGCGCAATGAGCAGTTCTTC.